This TCR beta chain was found in a study of brain T cells in children with intractable seizures. The CDR3 contains 15 residues. CDR1 is SGDLS and CDR2 is YYNGEE in the germline V gene. V was cut by 3 bases and J by 2 bases, with 14 bases left in between. Profiling relied on immunoSEQ multiplex PCR, and the TCRdb table lists in-frame clones only, not all of them. The sample yields about 340,000 clones, 85% to 95% seen once. Noted time point: blood from clinic visit 5 months post-surgery; TSC patient then seizure free. Patients received at least one anti-epileptic drug before surgery. The origin of this receptor is a boy younger than two with tuberous sclerosis and intractable seizures. The material was peripheral blood, obtained roughly 5 months after surgery. The rearrangement links TRBV9 to TRBJ1-1; tentative D call: TRBD1 (6 bases). CDR3 coding DNA: TGTGCCAGCAGCGAGGGGACAAGGGGAAACACTGAAGCTTTCTTT. Its translation: CASSEGTRGNTEAFF.